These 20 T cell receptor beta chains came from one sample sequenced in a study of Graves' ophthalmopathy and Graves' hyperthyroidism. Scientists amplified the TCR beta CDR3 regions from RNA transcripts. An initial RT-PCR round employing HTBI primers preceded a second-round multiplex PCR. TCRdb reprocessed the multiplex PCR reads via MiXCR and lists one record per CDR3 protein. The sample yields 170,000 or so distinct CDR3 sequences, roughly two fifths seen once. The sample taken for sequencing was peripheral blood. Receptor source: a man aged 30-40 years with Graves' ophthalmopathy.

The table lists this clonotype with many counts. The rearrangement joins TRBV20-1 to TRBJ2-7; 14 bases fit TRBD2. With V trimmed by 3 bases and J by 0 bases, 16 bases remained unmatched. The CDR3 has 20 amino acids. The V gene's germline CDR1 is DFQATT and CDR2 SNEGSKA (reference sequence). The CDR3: CSASPPPGLAGDYGSYEQYF. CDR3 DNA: TGCAGTGCTAGTCCACCACCGGGACTAGCGGGAGACTATGGCTCCTACGAGCAGTACTTC.

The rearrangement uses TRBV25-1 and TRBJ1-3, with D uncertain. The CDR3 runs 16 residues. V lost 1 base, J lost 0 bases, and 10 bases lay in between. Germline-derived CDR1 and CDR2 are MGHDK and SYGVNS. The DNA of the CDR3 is TGTGCCAGCAGTGAATCGGTAGGCAGCTCTGGAAACACCATATATTTT. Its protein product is CASSESVGSSGNTIYF.

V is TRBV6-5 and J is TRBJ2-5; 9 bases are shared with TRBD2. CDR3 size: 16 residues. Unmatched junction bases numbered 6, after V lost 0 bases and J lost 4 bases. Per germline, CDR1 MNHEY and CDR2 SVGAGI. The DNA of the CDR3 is TGTGCCAGCAGTTACTCGATAGCGGGAGCGCGAGAGACCCAGTACTTC. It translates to CASSYSIAGARETQYF.

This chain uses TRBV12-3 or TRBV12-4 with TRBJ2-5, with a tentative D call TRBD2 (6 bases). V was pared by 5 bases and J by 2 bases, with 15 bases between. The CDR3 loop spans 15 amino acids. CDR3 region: CASSDRGVQQETQYF. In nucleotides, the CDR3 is TGTGCCAGCAGTGACCGCGGGGTACAACAAGAGACCCAGTACTTC.

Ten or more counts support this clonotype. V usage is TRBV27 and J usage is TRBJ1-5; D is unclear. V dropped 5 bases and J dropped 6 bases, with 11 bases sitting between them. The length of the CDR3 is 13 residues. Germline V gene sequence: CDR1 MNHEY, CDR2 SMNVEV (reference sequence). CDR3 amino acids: CASSVYESQPQHF. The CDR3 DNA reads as TGTGCCAGCAGTGTATACGAGAGTCAGCCCCAGCATTTT.

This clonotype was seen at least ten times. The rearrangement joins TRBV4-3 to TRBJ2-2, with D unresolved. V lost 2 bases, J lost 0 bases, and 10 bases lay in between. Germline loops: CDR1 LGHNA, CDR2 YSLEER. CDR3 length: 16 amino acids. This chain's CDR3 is CASSQRPPPNTGELFF. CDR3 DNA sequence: TGCGCCAGCAGCCAAAGGCCACCCCCGAACACCGGGGAGCTGTTTTTT.

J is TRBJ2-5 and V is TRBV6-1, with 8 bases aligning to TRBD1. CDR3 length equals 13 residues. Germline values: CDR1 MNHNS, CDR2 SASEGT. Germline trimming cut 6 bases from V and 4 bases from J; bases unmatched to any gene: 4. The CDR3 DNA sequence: TGTGCCAGCAGAGGACAGGGACGAGAGACCCAGTACTTC. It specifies CASRGQGRETQYF.

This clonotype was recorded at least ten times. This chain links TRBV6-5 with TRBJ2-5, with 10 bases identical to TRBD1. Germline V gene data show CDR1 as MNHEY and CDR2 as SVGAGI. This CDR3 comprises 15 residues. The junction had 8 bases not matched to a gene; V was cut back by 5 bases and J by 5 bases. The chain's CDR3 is CASSNRQGASETQYF. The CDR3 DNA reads TGTGCCAGCAGTAATCGACAGGGGGCTAGTGAGACCCAGTACTTC.

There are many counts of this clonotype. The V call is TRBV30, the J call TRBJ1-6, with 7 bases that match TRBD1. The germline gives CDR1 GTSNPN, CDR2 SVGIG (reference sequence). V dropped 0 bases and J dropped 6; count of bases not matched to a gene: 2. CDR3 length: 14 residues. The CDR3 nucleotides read TGTGCCTGGAGTGTACAGGGGATTAATTCACCCCTCCACTTT. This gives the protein CAWSVQGINSPLHF.

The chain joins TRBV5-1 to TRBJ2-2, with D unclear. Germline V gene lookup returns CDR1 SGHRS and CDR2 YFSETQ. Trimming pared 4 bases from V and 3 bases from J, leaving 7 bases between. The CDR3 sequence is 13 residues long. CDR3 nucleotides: TGCGCCAGCAGCCCACAGTACACCGGGGAGCTGTTTTTT. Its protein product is CASSPQYTGELFF. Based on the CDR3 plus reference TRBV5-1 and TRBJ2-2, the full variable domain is KAGVTQTPRYLIKTRGQQVTLSCSPISGHRSVSWYQQTPGQGLQFLFEYFSETQRNKGNFPGRFSGRQFSNSRSEMNVSTLELGDSALYLCASSPQYTGELFFGEGSRLTVL.

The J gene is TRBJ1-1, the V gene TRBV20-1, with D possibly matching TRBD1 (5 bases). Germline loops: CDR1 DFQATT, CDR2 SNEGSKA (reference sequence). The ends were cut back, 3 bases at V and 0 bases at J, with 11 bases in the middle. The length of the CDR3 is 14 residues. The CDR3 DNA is TGCAGTGCTAGCTTCGGGGCCGTGAACACTGAAGCTTTCTTT. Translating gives CSASFGAVNTEAFF.

As DNA, the CDR3 is TGTGCCAGCAGCCCCGACTTAGCGGCCCTGCAGTACTTC. This sequence encodes CASSPDLAALQYF. This chain connects TRBV7-2 to TRBJ2-5; possibly TRBD2 for D (6 bases). The germline V and J ends were trimmed by 5 bases and 11 bases, with 18 bases remaining between them. The CDR3 is 13 amino acids. Germline CDR1 and CDR2: SGHTA and FQGNSA. The complete variable domain, with remaining parts taken from reference TRBV7-2 and TRBJ2-5, reads GAGVSQSPSNKVTEKGKDVELRCDPISGHTALYWYRQSLGQGLEFLIYFQGNSAPDKSGLPSDRFSAERTGGSVSTLTIQRTQQEDSAVYLCASSPDLAALQYFGPGTRLLVL.

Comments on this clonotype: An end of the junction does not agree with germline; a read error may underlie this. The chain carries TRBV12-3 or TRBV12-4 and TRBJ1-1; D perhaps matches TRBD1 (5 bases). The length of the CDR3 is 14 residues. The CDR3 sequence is CASIPGRMNTEAFF. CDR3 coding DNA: TGTGCCAGTATACCGGGACGGATGAACACGGAAGCTTTCTTT.

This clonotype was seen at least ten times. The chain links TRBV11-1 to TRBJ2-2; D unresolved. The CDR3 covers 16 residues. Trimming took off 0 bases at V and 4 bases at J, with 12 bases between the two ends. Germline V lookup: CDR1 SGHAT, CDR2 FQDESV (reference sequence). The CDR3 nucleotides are TGTGCCAGCAGCTTAGCGACTCGGCGATCCACCGGGGAGCTGTTTTTT. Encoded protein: CASSLATRRSTGELFF.

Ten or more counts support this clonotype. CDR3 in amino acids: CASSFGSGYSGANVLTF. DNA of the CDR3: TGCGCCAGCAGCTTTGGGTCAGGGTACTCTGGGGCCAACGTCCTGACTTTC. This chain joins TRBV5-1 and TRBJ2-6, with D maybe TRBD1 (5 bases). The CDR3 covers 17 residues. Trimming cost V 2 bases and J 0 bases, with 12 bases left between them. The germline V gene has CDR1 SGHRS and CDR2 YFSETQ.

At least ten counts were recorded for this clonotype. The CDR3 reads CASRPSRPGRGDSYEQYF. In nucleotides, the CDR3 is TGTGCCAGCAGACCCTCCCGACCGGGGCGGGGCGACTCCTACGAGCAGTACTTC. The J gene is TRBJ2-7, the V gene TRBV7-3; D may be TRBD2 (6 bases). The CDR3 runs to 18 residues. Germline V gene data show CDR1 as SGHTA and CDR2 as FQGTGA. With 6 bases removed from V and 0 bases from J, the gap between germline ends came to 24 bases.

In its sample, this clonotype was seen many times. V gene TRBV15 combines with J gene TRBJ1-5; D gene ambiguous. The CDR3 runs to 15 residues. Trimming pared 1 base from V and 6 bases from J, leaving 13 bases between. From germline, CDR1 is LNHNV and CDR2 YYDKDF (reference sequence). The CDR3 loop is CATSRVFEGAQPQHF. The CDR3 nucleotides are TGTGCCACCAGCAGAGTCTTCGAGGGTGCTCAGCCCCAGCATTTT.

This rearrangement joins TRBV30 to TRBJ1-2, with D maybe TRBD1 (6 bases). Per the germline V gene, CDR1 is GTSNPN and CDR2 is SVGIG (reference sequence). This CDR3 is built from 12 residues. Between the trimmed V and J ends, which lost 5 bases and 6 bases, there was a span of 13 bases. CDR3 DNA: TGTGCCTGGGCACAGGGATTCGATGGCTACACCTTC. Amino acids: CAWAQGFDGYTF.

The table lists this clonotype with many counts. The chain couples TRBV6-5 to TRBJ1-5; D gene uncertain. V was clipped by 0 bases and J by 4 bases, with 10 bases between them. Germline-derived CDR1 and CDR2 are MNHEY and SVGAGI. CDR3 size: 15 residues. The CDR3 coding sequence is TGTGCCAGCAGTTACTCGTTTGGTCCAAATCAGCCCCAGCATTTT. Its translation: CASSYSFGPNQPQHF.

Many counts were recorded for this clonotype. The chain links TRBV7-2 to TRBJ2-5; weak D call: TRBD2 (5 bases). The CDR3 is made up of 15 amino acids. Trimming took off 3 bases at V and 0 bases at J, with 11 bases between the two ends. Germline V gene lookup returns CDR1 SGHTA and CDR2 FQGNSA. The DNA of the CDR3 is TGTGCCAGCAGCTTCACCCCGGGAAACCAAGAGACCCAGTACTTC. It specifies CASSFTPGNQETQYF.